This record concerns one T cell receptor (beta chain) sequence. No antigen is known for it. The junction departs from germline at one end; a sequencing error may be responsible. Germline values: CDR1 SGHNT, CDR2 YYREEE (reference sequence). This CDR3 region has 13 residues. The data were produced by immunoSEQ multiplex PCR, yet TCRdb's version contains in-frame clones alone and is incomplete. This table has about 59,000 clones, less than 75% appearing once. These data are taken from a study of radiotherapy plus CTLA-4 blockade in lung cancer. Across the study: Objective responses occurred in 18% of patients; roughly 31% had disease control.

Treatment of patients with chemo-refractory metastatic non-small-cell lung cancer consisted of focal radiation plus CTLA-4 blockade with ipilimumab. Broader study findings: Clones of tumor-derived TCRs expanded in blood after radiotherapy plus ipilimumab. Interferon-beta, together with early blood T cell clone dynamics, reportedly best predicted response.

The TCR comes from a human donor with non-small cell lung cancer whose response to radiotherapy plus ipilimumab could not be evaluated. The V call is TRBV5-4, the J call TRBJ1-1, with D possibly TRBD1 on 6 matching bases. Material: peripheral blood, obtained from a patient treated with radiotherapy plus ipilimumab. The CDR3 region is CASRLGADTEAFF. CDR3 DNA sequence: TGTGCCAGCAGGTTGGGGGCCGACACTGAAGCTTTCTTT.